This T cell receptor (beta chain) was identified during a study of blood T cell repertoires in COVID-19. Participants' reported clinical history set cohort assignment. No more than 2 weeks before study entry, exposed participants had met a case of COVID-19. Data came from immunoSEQ multiplex PCR; TCRdb stores just in-frame clones and leaves some out. The data contain 240,000 or so clones, over 80% of them singletons. This CDR3 comprises 14 residues. V was cut by 4 bases and J by 5 bases, with 12 bases left in between. CDR1 is SNHLY and CDR2 is FYNNEI in the germline V gene. The genes are TRBV2 and TRBJ1-5; no clear D gene. This TCR was sampled from a man aged 50 to 59 who had been exposed to COVID-19. The sequenced sample was PBMCs or T cells enriched from blood (not recorded which). The CDR3 nucleotides read TGTGCCAGCAGTGCCCAGGTACTAGATCAGCCCCAGCATTTT. This sequence encodes CASSAQVLDQPQHF.